This passage covers 27 T cell receptor beta chains from one sample sequenced in a study of T cell responses to AZD1222 COVID-19 vaccine. Produced via immunoSEQ multiplex PCR; TCRdb's table is partial and in-frame only. Altogether around 150,000 clones are present, around 94% being singletons, with the ten largest covering 4% to 5.5%. Here the sequenced sample was peripheral blood, taken 28 days after the second AZD1222 dose. These receptors all stem from an adult who received the AZD1222 COVID-19 vaccine.

The CDR3 loop is CAWSVRMEQYF. CDR3 nucleotide sequence: TGTGCCTGGAGTGTGCGAATGGAGCAGTACTTC. J is TRBJ2-7 and V is TRBV30, with D unclear. V was shortened by 0 bases and J by 7 bases, with 7 bases between the two germline ends. Germline V CDR1 and CDR2: GTSNPN, SVGIG (reference sequence). The CDR3 length is 11 residues.

The chain links TRBV24-1 to TRBJ1-6; tentatively, D is TRBD1 (5 bases). The V end lost 10 bases, the J end lost 6 bases, and 12 bases lay between the germline ends. This CDR3 contains 13 residues. Germline V lookup: CDR1 KGHDR, CDR2 SFDVKD. The CDR3 sequence: CATRDGLNSPLHF. The CDR3, as DNA: TGTGCCACTAGGGACGGACTTAATTCACCCCTCCACTTT.

The chain employs TRBV3-1 (or the pseudogene TRBV3-2) and TRBJ2-2; D unclear. Germline V gives CDR1 LGHDT, CDR2 YNNKEL (reference sequence). The CDR3 sequence is 14 residues long. Trimming removed 6 bases at V and 0 bases at J, with 8 bases between. The chain's CDR3 is CASRGGPNTGELFF. As DNA, the CDR3 is TGTGCCAGCAGGGGCGGCCCGAACACCGGGGAGCTGTTTTTT.

The chain employs TRBV11-2 and TRBJ1-2; D gene ambiguous. The CDR3 has 13 residues. Germline CDR1 is SGHAT and CDR2 is FQNNGV. V lost 1 base, J lost 2 bases, and 5 bases lay in between. The CDR3 loop reads CASSLGLNYGYTF. Here the CDR3 DNA reads TGTGCCAGCAGCTTAGGATTAAACTATGGCTACACCTTC.

The chain carries TRBV18 and TRBJ2-1; 12 bases agree with TRBD1. CDR1 and CDR2 (germline): KGHSH, LQKENI. The CDR3 extends over 16 amino acids. Trimming at V came to 0 bases and at J to 8 bases, leaving 5 bases not matched to a gene. The CDR3 coding sequence is TGTGCCAGCTCACCACCGGTGGGGACAGGGGGCTATGAGCAGTTCTTC. It yields the protein CASSPPVGTGGYEQFF.

The chain uses TRBV7-9 and TRBJ2-1, with D uncertain. In germline, CDR1 is SEHNR, CDR2 FQNEAQ (reference sequence). The CDR3 is 12 residues long. V lost 4 bases, J lost 7 bases, and 8 bases lay in between. CDR3 nucleotide sequence: TGTGCCAGCAGCTCCACTGGAAATGAGCAGTTCTTC. Its protein is CASSSTGNEQFF.

This chain links TRBV7-9 with TRBJ1-1; the D gene is possibly TRBD1 (5 bases). The germline CDR1 and CDR2 sequences are SEHNR and FQNEAQ (reference sequence). The CDR3 extends over 13 amino acids. Trimming cost V 5 bases and J 8 bases, with 15 bases left between them. The CDR3 here is CASSDFEGREAFF. The CDR3 DNA sequence: TGTGCCAGCAGCGACTTTGAGGGGCGGGAAGCTTTCTTT.

CDR3 coding DNA: TGTGCCAGCCGGTCGCTGGGAAGCATGAACACTGAAGCTTTCTTT. Protein sequence: CASRSLGSMNTEAFF. This sequence joins TRBV27 and TRBJ1-1; no clear D. There are 15 residues in the CDR3. The V and J ends lost 8 bases and 0 bases respectively, with 16 bases between them. CDR1 MNHEY and CDR2 SMNVEV come from the germline V gene (reference sequence).

This CDR3 is CASSLSGNNPEEAFF. CDR3 sequence (DNA): TGTGCCAGCAGCTTATCGGGGAATAACCCTGAGGAAGCTTTCTTT. V gene TRBV7-6 combines with J gene TRBJ1-1; D unclear. From germline, CDR1 is SGHVS and CDR2 FNYEAQ. V lost 2 bases to trimming and J lost 8 bases, with 18 bases between them. This CDR3 has 15 residues.

This clone appeared once. The chain employs TRBV30 and TRBJ1-3; D is unresolved. Trimming removed 2 bases from V and 0 bases from J, with 8 bases in between. Germline CDR1 GTSNPN, CDR2 SVGIG (reference sequence). The CDR3 covers 14 residues. CDR3 coding DNA: TGTGCCTGGAGTAACCGCCTCTCTGGAAACACCATATATTTT. Protein: CAWSNRLSGNTIYF. Full variable domain (remainder filled in from reference TRBV30 and TRBJ1-3): SQTIHQWPATLVQPVGSPLSLECTVEGTSNPNLYWYRQAAGRGLQLLFYSVGIGQISSEVPQNLSASRPQDRQFILSSKKLLLSDSGFYLCAWSNRLSGNTIYFGEGSWLTVV.

The chain couples TRBV24-1 to TRBJ2-5; D possibly matches TRBD1 or TRBD2 (5 bases each). CDR3 length: 12 amino acids. The V end was cut by 7 bases, the J end by 5 bases, with 10 bases between. In germline, CDR1 is KGHDR, CDR2 SFDVKD. CDR3 in amino acids: CATSEGIETQYF. The CDR3 DNA reads as TGTGCCACCAGCGAGGGGATCGAGACCCAGTACTTC.

This chain uses TRBV5-5 with TRBJ2-7; unclear D gene. Germline V gene data show CDR1 as SGHKS and CDR2 as YYEKEE (reference sequence). The V and J ends lost 3 bases and 7 bases respectively, with 23 bases between them. The CDR3 is made up of 16 amino acids. This chain's CDR3 is CASSSTADGLTEEQYF. In nucleotides, the CDR3 is TGTGCCAGCAGCTCTACCGCGGACGGCCTGACGGAGGAGCAGTACTTC.

This CDR3 reads CASSIQGFGTEAFF. The CDR3 DNA is TGTGCCAGCAGCATACAGGGATTTGGCACTGAAGCTTTCTTT. The chain combines TRBV6-2 or TRBV6-3 with TRBJ1-1, with D possibly matching TRBD1 (6 bases). Germline CDR1 reads MNHEY; CDR2 reads SVGEGT. V dropped 6 bases and J dropped 4 bases, with 15 bases sitting between them. The CDR3 has 14 amino acids.

The chain is built from TRBV9 and TRBJ1-1; D unclear. CDR1 is SGDLS and CDR2 is YYNGEE in the germline V gene. Between the trimmed V and J ends, which lost 4 bases and 4 bases, there was a span of 11 bases. The CDR3 length is 13 residues. CDR3: CASSLGPLTEAFF. In DNA, the CDR3 is TGTGCCAGCAGCCTTGGACCGCTCACTGAAGCTTTCTTT.

The chain carries TRBV27 and TRBJ2-1; TRBD2 matches 8 bases. CDR3 length: 16 amino acids. V was clipped by 5 bases and J by 3 bases; unmatched bases: 9. Germline assignment: CDR1 MNHEY and CDR2 SMNVEV (reference sequence). In DNA, the CDR3 is TGTGCCAGCAGTCTTCCCGGGACTAGTTACTACAATGAGCAGTTCTTC. Its translation is CASSLPGTSYYNEQFF.

This sequence joins TRBV19 and TRBJ2-7, with TRBD1 identical over 7 bases. This CDR3 is built from 13 residues. Germline V gene sequence: CDR1 LNHDA, CDR2 SQIVND (reference sequence). With V trimmed by 5 bases and J by 5 bases, 6 bases remained unmatched. The CDR3 loop is CASSGRQGDEQYF. CDR3 bases: TGTGCCAGTAGTGGGAGACAGGGAGACGAGCAGTACTTC.

V usage is TRBV11-2 and J usage is TRBJ2-3; TRBD2 aligns across 10 bases. Germline assignment: CDR1 SGHAT and CDR2 FQNNGV. After removal of 2 bases from V and 3 bases from J, the junction contained 14 bases not matched to a gene. This CDR3 contains 19 residues. Written as DNA, the CDR3 is TGTGCCAGCAGCTTATTTTTATACCGGGGGACTAGCGCGACAGATACGCAGTATTTT. It codes for CASSLFLYRGTSATDTQYF.

J is TRBJ1-1 and V is TRBV6-5; D is ambiguous. The CDR3 totals 15 residues. The V end lost 6 bases, the J end lost 2 bases, and 16 bases lay between the germline ends. Germline lookup yields CDR1 MNHEY and CDR2 SVGAGI. CDR3 nucleotides: TGTGCCAGCAGCCTATCCTCTACAGTTAACACTGAAGCTTTCTTT. Translating it yields CASSLSSTVNTEAFF.

The chain employs TRBV9 and TRBJ1-2; D gene unclear. The CDR3 length is 16 residues. Per germline, CDR1 SGDLS and CDR2 YYNGEE. The V end lost 3 bases, the J end lost 8 bases, and 23 bases lay between the germline ends. The CDR3 here is CASSALLLSDPTGYTF. The CDR3 DNA sequence: TGTGCCAGCAGCGCCCTCTTATTATCGGATCCTACGGGCTACACCTTC.

This chain joins TRBV28 and TRBJ1-1; 9 bases agree with TRBD1. CDR3 length: 15 amino acids. Germline-derived CDR1 and CDR2 are MDHEN and SYDVKM. With 4 bases clipped from V and 7 bases from J, the junction kept 10 bases outside the gene matches. The CDR3 loop reads CASSSTDRGTNEAFF. CDR3 DNA sequence: TGTGCCAGCAGTTCCACCGACAGGGGGACGAATGAAGCTTTCTTT.

This CDR3 is CASSSTRHEQYF. The CDR3 DNA is TGTGCCAGCAGCTCGACTAGGCACGAGCAGTACTTC. The V call is TRBV28, the J call TRBJ2-7; tentative D call: TRBD2 (6 bases). In germline, CDR1 is MDHEN, CDR2 SYDVKM. CDR3 size: 12 residues. V dropped 6 bases and J dropped 5 bases, with 11 bases sitting between them.

The chain combines TRBV2 with TRBJ1-6, with 7 bases aligning to TRBD1. CDR1 is SNHLY and CDR2 is FYNNEI in the germline V gene. V was clipped by 9 bases and J by 7 bases; unmatched bases: 9. This CDR3 region has 14 residues. CDR3 loop: CASITGTVNSPLHF. CDR3 nucleotide sequence: TGTGCCAGTATTACCGGGACAGTAAATTCACCCCTCCACTTT.

This chain links TRBV12-3 or TRBV12-4 with TRBJ1-1; D possibly corresponds to TRBD1 (5 bases). Trimming took 1 base from V and 12 from J, leaving 12 bases between them. The CDR3 totals 12 residues. CDR3 loop: CASSLGLGESFF. In DNA, the CDR3 is TGTGCCAGCAGTTTAGGTCTAGGGGAATCTTTCTTT.

A word on this clone: Other DNA variants within this sample encode the same CDR3. The CDR3 is CASSSGQNYGYTF. The CDR3 nucleotides are TGTGCCAGCAGTTCCGGACAGAACTATGGCTACACCTTC. V gene TRBV6-5 combines with J gene TRBJ1-2; the D gene is possibly TRBD1 (6 bases). The length of the CDR3 is 13 residues. The V end lost 4 bases, the J end lost 2 bases, and 8 bases lay between the germline ends. The germline V gene encodes CDR1 MNHEY and CDR2 SVGAGI.

This clone was detected once. The gene calls are TRBV7-2 and TRBJ2-7; D is perhaps TRBD2 (5 bases). Germline V gene lookup returns CDR1 SGHTA and CDR2 FQGNSA. The CDR3 runs to 13 residues. Trimming cost V 1 base and J 5 bases, with 9 bases left between them. The CDR3 loop reads CASSLGPGNEQYF. Written as DNA, the CDR3 is TGTGCCAGCAGCTTAGGCCCGGGAAACGAGCAGTACTTC.

V and J are TRBV3-1 (or the pseudogene TRBV3-2) and TRBJ2-7, with D perhaps matching TRBD2 (5 bases). The CDR3 has 15 amino acids. V dropped 0 bases and J dropped 5 bases, with 14 bases sitting between them. The germline V gene encodes CDR1 LGHDT and CDR2 YNNKEL (reference sequence). CDR3: CASSQDWRVRHEQYF. The DNA of the CDR3 is TGTGCCAGCAGCCAAGACTGGCGGGTTCGCCACGAGCAGTACTTC.

The count of this clone is one. The chain uses TRBV7-8 and TRBJ1-2; TRBD1 aligns across 8 bases. This CDR3 has 15 residues. Germline-derived CDR1 and CDR2 are SGHVS and FQNEAQ. Losses at the gene ends were 4 bases for V and 8 bases for J; bases not matched to a gene: 12. The chain's CDR3 is CASSSGLRTGRGYTF. CDR3 nucleotides: TGTGCCAGCAGCTCGGGCCTTAGGACAGGGCGCGGCTACACCTTC.